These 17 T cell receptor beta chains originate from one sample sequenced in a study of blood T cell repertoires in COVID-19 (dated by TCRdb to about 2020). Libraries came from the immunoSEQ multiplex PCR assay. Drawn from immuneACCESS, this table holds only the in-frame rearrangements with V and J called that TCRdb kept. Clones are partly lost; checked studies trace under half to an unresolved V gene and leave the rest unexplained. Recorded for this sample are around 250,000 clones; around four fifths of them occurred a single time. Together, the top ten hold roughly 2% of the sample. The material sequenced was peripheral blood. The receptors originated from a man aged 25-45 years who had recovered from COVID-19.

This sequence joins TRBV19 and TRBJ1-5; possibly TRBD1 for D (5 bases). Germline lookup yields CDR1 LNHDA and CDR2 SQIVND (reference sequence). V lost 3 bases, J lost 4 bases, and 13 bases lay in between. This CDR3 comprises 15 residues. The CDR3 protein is CASSMEGEGNQPQHF. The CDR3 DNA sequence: TGTGCCAGTAGTATGGAAGGGGAGGGGAATCAGCCCCAGCATTTT.

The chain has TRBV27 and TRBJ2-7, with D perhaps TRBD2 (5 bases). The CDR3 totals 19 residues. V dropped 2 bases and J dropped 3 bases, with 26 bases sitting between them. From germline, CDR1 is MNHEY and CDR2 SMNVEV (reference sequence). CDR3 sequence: CASSLTGLEGSGSVYEQYF. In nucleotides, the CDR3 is TGTGCCAGCAGTTTAACGGGGTTAGAGGGTTCGGGTTCGGTCTACGAGCAGTACTTC.

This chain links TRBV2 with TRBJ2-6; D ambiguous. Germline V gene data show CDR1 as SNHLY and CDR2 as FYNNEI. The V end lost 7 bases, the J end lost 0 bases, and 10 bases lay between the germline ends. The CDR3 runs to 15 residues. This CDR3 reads CASTATDSGANVLTF. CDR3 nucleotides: TGTGCCAGCACTGCGACTGACTCTGGGGCCAACGTCCTGACTTTC.

CDR3 protein: CSASSGGVTDTQYF. The CDR3 coding sequence is TGCAGTGCTAGTAGCGGGGGGGTCACAGATACGCAGTATTTT. V and J are TRBV20-1 and TRBJ2-3, with 11 bases lining up with TRBD2. Germline values: CDR1 DFQATT, CDR2 SNEGSKA (reference sequence). The CDR3 length is 14 residues. Trimming at V came to 3 bases and at J to 2 bases, leaving 1 base not matched to a gene.

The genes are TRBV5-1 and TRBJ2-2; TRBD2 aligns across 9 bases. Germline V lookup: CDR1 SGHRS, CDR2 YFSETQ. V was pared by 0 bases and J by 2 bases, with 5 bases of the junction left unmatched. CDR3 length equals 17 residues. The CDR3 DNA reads TGCGCCAGCAGCTTGGGGGTAGCGGGAGTAAACACCGGGGAGCTGTTTTTT. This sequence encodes CASSLGVAGVNTGELFF.

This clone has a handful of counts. CDR3 sequence: CASSYSPTGDYGYTF. CDR3 DNA: TGTGCCAGCAGTTACTCCCCGACAGGGGACTATGGCTACACCTTC. V usage is TRBV6-5 and J usage is TRBJ1-2; 8 bases line up with TRBD1. This CDR3 is built from 15 residues. Per germline, CDR1 MNHEY and CDR2 SVGAGI. V lost 0 bases, J lost 3 bases, and 3 bases stayed unmatched.

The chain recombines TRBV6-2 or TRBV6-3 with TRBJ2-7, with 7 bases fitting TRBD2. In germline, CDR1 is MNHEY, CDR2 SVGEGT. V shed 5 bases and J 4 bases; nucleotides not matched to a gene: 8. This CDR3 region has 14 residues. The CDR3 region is CASSPDGGNYEQYV. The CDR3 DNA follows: TGTGCCAGCAGTCCGGACGGGGGGAATTACGAGCAGTACGTC.

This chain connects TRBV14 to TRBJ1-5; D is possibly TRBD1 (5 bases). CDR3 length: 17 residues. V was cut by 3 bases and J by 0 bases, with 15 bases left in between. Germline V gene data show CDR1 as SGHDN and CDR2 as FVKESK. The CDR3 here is CASSHRQTRFSNQPQHF. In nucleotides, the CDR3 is TGTGCCAGCAGCCACAGACAGACTAGATTTAGCAATCAGCCCCAGCATTTT.

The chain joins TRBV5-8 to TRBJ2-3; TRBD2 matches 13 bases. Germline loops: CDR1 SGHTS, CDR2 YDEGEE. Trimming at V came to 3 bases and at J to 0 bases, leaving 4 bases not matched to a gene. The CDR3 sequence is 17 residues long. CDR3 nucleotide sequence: TGTGCCAGCAGCTGGACTAGCGGGGGCACTAGCACAGATACGCAGTATTTT. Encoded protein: CASSWTSGGTSTDTQYF.

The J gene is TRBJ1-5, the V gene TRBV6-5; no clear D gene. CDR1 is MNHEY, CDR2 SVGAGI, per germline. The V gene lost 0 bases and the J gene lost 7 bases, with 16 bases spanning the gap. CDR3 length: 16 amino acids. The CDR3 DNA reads TGTGCCAGCAGTTACTCAAGGACGGGGAGTAAACAGCCCCAGCATTTT. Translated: CASSYSRTGSKQPQHF.

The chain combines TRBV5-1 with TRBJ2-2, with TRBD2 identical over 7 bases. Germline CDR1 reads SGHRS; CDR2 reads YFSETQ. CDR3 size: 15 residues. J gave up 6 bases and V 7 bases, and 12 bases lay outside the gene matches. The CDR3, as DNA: TGCGCCAGCTCTCGTGAACGGGGGGTTGCCGGGGAGCTGTTTTTT. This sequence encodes CASSRERGVAGELFF. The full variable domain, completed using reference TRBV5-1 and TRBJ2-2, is KAGVTQTPRYLIKTRGQQVTLSCSPISGHRSVSWYQQTPGQGLQFLFEYFSETQRNKGNFPGRFSGRQFSNSRSEMNVSTLELGDSALYLCASSRERGVAGELFFGEGSRLTVL.

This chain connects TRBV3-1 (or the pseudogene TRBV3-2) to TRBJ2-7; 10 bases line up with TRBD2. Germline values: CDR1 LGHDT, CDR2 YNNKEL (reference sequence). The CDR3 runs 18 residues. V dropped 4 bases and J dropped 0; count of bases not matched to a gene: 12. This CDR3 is CASSPSLRAGGSSYEQYV. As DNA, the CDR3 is TGTGCCAGCAGCCCCTCCCTTCGAGCGGGGGGGAGCTCCTACGAGCAGTACGTC.

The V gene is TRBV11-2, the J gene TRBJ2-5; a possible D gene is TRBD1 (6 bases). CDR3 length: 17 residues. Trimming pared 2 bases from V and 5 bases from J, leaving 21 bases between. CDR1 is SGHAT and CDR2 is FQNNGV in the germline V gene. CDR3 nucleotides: TGTGCCAGCAGCTTAACGTCCTGGGGGCAATTAGGGGAGACCCAGTACTTC. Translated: CASSLTSWGQLGETQYF.

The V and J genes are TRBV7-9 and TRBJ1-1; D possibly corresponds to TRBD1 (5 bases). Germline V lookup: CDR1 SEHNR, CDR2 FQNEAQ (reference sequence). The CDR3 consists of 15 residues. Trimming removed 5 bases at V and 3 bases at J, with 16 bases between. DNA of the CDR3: TGTGCCAGCAGCATGACCGGGACTGCCGACACTGAAGCTTTCTTT. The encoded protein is CASSMTGTADTEAFF.

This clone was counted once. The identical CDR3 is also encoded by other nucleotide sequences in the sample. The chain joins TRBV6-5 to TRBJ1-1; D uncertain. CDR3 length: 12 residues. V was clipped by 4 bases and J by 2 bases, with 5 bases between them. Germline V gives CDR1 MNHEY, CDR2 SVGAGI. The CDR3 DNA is TGTGCCAGCAGTTCCATTAACACTGAAGCTTTCTTT. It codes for CASSSINTEAFF.

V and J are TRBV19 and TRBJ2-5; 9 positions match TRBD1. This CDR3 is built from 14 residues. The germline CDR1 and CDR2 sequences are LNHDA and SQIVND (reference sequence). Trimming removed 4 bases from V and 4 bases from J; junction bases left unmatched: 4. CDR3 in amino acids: CASSRRTGVETQYF. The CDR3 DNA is TGTGCCAGTAGTAGACGGACAGGGGTAGAGACCCAGTACTTC.

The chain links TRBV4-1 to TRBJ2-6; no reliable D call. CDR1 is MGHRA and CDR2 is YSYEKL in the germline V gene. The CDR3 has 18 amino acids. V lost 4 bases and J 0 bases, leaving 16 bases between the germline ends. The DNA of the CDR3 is TGCGCCAGCAGCCCGAGAGATGTACTTCGCTCTGGGGCCAACGTCCTGACTTTC. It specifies CASSPRDVLRSGANVLTF.